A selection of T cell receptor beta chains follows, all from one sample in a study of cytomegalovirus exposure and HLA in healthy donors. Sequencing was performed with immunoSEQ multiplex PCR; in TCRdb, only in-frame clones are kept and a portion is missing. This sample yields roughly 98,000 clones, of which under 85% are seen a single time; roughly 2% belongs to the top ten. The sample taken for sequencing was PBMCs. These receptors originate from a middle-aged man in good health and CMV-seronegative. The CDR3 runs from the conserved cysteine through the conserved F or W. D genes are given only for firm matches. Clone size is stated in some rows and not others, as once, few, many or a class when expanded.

CDR3 protein: CASSAGTGGQNTGELFF
CDR3 DNA: TGTGCCAGCTCCGCCGGGACAGGAGGACAGAACACCGGGGAGCTGTTTTTT
clone size: few
D gene: TRBD1
V gene: TRBV18
J gene: TRBJ2-2

CDR3 protein: CASSQRGFKETQYF
CDR3 DNA: TGTGCCAGTAGCCAGCGGGGGTTCAAAGAGACCCAGTACTTC
clone size: .
D gene: TRBD2
V gene: TRBV19
J gene: TRBJ2-5

CDR3 protein: CASARAYGYTF
CDR3 DNA: TGTGCCAGTGCCAGGGCCTATGGCTACACCTTC
clone size: few
D gene: .
V gene: TRBV19
J gene: TRBJ1-2

CDR3 protein: CASSQGGRGLLSTEAFF
CDR3 DNA: TGCGCCAGCAGCCAAGGAGGCAGGGGGCTTTTGAGCACTGAAGCTTTCTTT
clone size: .
D gene: TRBD1
V gene: TRBV4-3
J gene: TRBJ1-1

CDR3 protein: CAWSDRPSGRANTGELFF
CDR3 DNA: TGTGCCTGGAGTGATAGGCCTAGCGGGAGGGCGAACACCGGGGAGCTGTTTTTT
clone size: .
D gene: TRBD2
V gene: TRBV30
J gene: TRBJ2-2

CDR3 protein: CAGRPSRGPFYNSPLHF
CDR3 DNA: TGCGCCGGCCGCCCGTCGAGGGGGCCCTTCTATAATTCACCCCTCCACTTT
clone size: .
D gene: TRBD1
V gene: TRBV23-1
J gene: TRBJ1-6

CDR3 protein: CASSAFPDEQYF
CDR3 DNA: TGTGCCAGCAGCGCATTCCCGGACGAGCAGTACTTC
clone size: .
D gene: .
V gene: TRBV7-6
J gene: TRBJ2-7

CDR3 protein: CASTAGARGSYNEQFF
CDR3 DNA: TGTGCCAGTACCGCGGGAGCCCGTGGCTCCTACAATGAGCAGTTCTTC
clone size: .
D gene: TRBD2
V gene: TRBV19
J gene: TRBJ2-1

CDR3 protein: CASSKFAGGSSYEQYF
CDR3 DNA: TGTGCCAGTAGTAAGTTTGCCGGGGGTAGCTCCTACGAGCAGTACTTC
clone size: once
D gene: .
V gene: TRBV19
J gene: TRBJ2-7

CDR3 protein: CASSPTGNQPQHF
CDR3 DNA: TGTGCCAGCAGCCCGACAGGTAATCAGCCCCAGCATTTT
clone size: .
D gene: .
V gene: TRBV7-2
J gene: TRBJ1-5

CDR3 protein: CASSMLGIKETQYF
CDR3 DNA: TGTGCCAGTAGTATGCTGGGCATTAAAGAGACCCAGTACTTC
clone size: .
D gene: .
V gene: TRBV19
J gene: TRBJ2-5

CDR3 protein: CASSLERPYNEQFF
CDR3 DNA: TGTGCCAGCAGCCTTGAGCGGCCCTACAATGAGCAGTTCTTC
clone size: once
D gene: .
V gene: TRBV5-5
J gene: TRBJ2-1

CDR3 protein: CAWTRTGTSYEQYF
CDR3 DNA: TGTGCCTGGACGAGGACCGGGACTTCCTACGAGCAGTACTTC
clone size: once
D gene: .
V gene: TRBV30
J gene: TRBJ2-7

CDR3 protein: CASSQLAAAGEQFF
CDR3 DNA: TGTGCCAGCAGTCAATTAGCGGCGGCGGGAGAGCAGTTCTTC
clone size: few
D gene: .
V gene: TRBV6-1
J gene: TRBJ2-1

CDR3 protein: CASSRTNDRGEQFF
CDR3 DNA: TGTGCCAGCAGCCGGACAAATGATCGAGGTGAGCAGTTCTTC
clone size: .
D gene: .
V gene: TRBV11-3
J gene: TRBJ2-1

CDR3 protein: CASSSRLAGSYEQYF
CDR3 DNA: TGTGCCAGCAGTTCGAGACTAGCCGGCTCCTACGAGCAGTACTTC
clone size: .
D gene: TRBD2
V gene: TRBV27
J gene: TRBJ2-7

CDR3 protein: CAWRRTSSRETQYF
CDR3 DNA: TGTGCCTGGAGAAGGACTAGCTCCCGAGAGACCCAGTACTTC
clone size: .
D gene: TRBD2
V gene: TRBV30
J gene: TRBJ2-5

CDR3 protein: CASSLQTHTEAFF
CDR3 DNA: TGTGCCAGCAGCTTACAGACACACACTGAAGCTTTCTTT
clone size: once
D gene: .
V gene: TRBV11-2
J gene: TRBJ1-1

CDR3 protein: CASRHREISNQPQHF
CDR3 DNA: TGTGCCAGCAGACACAGGGAAATAAGTAATCAGCCCCAGCATTTT
clone size: .
D gene: .
V gene: TRBV2
J gene: TRBJ1-5

CDR3 protein: CASSFPPGQGADIQYF
CDR3 DNA: TGTGCCAGCAGTTTCCCCCCGGGACAGGGTGCTGACATTCAGTACTTC
clone size: .
D gene: TRBD1
V gene: TRBV7-9
J gene: TRBJ2-4

CDR3 protein: CASSQGGQGLSNQPQHF
CDR3 DNA: TGTGCCAGCAGCCAAGGGGGACAGGGGCTTAGCAATCAGCCCCAGCATTTT
clone size: .
D gene: TRBD1
V gene: TRBV4-2
J gene: TRBJ1-5

CDR3 protein: CASSPGRGGYGQFF
CDR3 DNA: TGTGCCAGCAGCCCCGGGCGGGGGGGGTATGGGCAGTTCTTC
clone size: .
D gene: TRBD2
V gene: TRBV7-2
J gene: TRBJ2-1

CDR3 protein: CASISTNSYGYTF
CDR3 DNA: TGTGCCAGCATATCGACAAACTCCTATGGCTACACCTTC
clone size: .
D gene: .
V gene: TRBV6-1
J gene: TRBJ1-2

CDR3 protein: CASSVEMYEQYF
CDR3 DNA: TGTGCCAGCAGTGTTGAGATGTACGAGCAGTACTTC
clone size: .
D gene: .
V gene: TRBV6-1
J gene: TRBJ2-7

CDR3 protein: CASSFLGKGDGYTF
CDR3 DNA: TGTGCCAGCAGTTTTTTGGGCAAAGGGGATGGCTACACCTTC
clone size: .
D gene: .
V gene: TRBV28
J gene: TRBJ1-2

CDR3 protein: CASSLGDRAGEQYF
CDR3 DNA: TGTGCCAGCAGCTTAGGGGACAGGGCGGGCGAGCAGTACTTC
clone size: .
D gene: TRBD1
V gene: TRBV7-2
J gene: TRBJ2-7

CDR3 protein: CASSLRQGASYEQYF
CDR3 DNA: TGTGCCAGCAGCCTACGACAGGGGGCGTCCTACGAGCAGTACTTC
clone size: .
D gene: TRBD1
V gene: TRBV7-2
J gene: TRBJ2-7

CDR3 protein: CASSLPGANQPQHF
CDR3 DNA: TGTGCCAGCAGTTTGCCAGGGGCAAATCAGCCCCAGCATTTT
clone size: few
D gene: .
V gene: TRBV6-6
J gene: TRBJ1-5

CDR3 protein: CASSDPQNYPYGYTF
CDR3 DNA: TGTGCCAGCAGTGATCCACAAAACTACCCCTATGGCTACACCTTC
clone size: .
D gene: .
V gene: TRBV25-1
J gene: TRBJ1-2

CDR3 protein: CSVFKGGATEAFF
CDR3 DNA: TGCAGCGTTTTCAAGGGAGGGGCCACTGAAGCTTTCTTT
clone size: .
D gene: .
V gene: TRBV29-1
J gene: TRBJ1-1

CDR3 protein: CSSSFIANKETQYF
CDR3 DNA: TGTTCCAGCAGCTTTATTGCAAACAAAGAGACCCAGTACTTC
clone size: .
D gene: .
V gene: TRBV7-9
J gene: TRBJ2-5

CDR3 protein: CASGIGLASYNEQFF
CDR3 DNA: TGTGCCAGTGGGATTGGACTAGCCTCCTACAATGAGCAGTTCTTC
clone size: .
D gene: TRBD2
V gene: TRBV6-1
J gene: TRBJ2-1

CDR3 protein: CASSETGQESEQYF
CDR3 DNA: TGTGCCAGCAGTGAAACGGGACAGGAGTCCGAGCAGTACTTC
clone size: few
D gene: TRBD1
V gene: TRBV2
J gene: TRBJ2-7

CDR3 protein: CASSWTANTEAFF
CDR3 DNA: TGTGCCAGCTCTTGGACAGCGAACACTGAAGCTTTCTTT
clone size: .
D gene: .
V gene: TRBV6-6
J gene: TRBJ1-1

CDR3 protein: CASSLYSRQGAPYGYTF
CDR3 DNA: TGTGCCAGCAGTTTATATAGTCGACAGGGGGCTCCCTATGGCTACACCTTC
clone size: .
D gene: TRBD1
V gene: TRBV27
J gene: TRBJ1-2

CDR3 protein: CSVSIGTGYEQYF
CDR3 DNA: TGCAGCGTTTCTATCGGGACAGGGTACGAGCAGTACTTC
clone size: few
D gene: TRBD1
V gene: TRBV29-1
J gene: TRBJ2-7

CDR3 protein: CASSPYSGQGTYEQYF
CDR3 DNA: TGTGCCAGCAGCCCCTACTCGGGACAGGGAACCTACGAGCAGTACTTC
clone size: few
D gene: TRBD1
V gene: TRBV7-8
J gene: TRBJ2-7

CDR3 protein: CASLRQGAGQPQHF
CDR3 DNA: TGTGCCAGTCTTAGACAGGGGGCCGGTCAGCCCCAGCATTTT
clone size: once
D gene: TRBD1
V gene: TRBV19
J gene: TRBJ1-5

CDR3 protein: CASSYEWGGANEKLFF
CDR3 DNA: TGTGCCAGCAGTTACGAGTGGGGGGGAGCTAATGAAAAACTGTTTTTT
clone size: .
D gene: .
V gene: TRBV6-5
J gene: TRBJ1-4

CDR3 protein: CASSLVSSGNEQFF
CDR3 DNA: TGTGCCAGCAGTTTGGTCAGCTCAGGGAATGAGCAGTTCTTC
clone size: .
D gene: .
V gene: TRBV27
J gene: TRBJ2-1

CDR3 protein: CASSLVSGSTYYNEQFF
CDR3 DNA: TGTGCCAGCAGTTTAGTTAGCGGGAGTACGTACTACAATGAGCAGTTCTTC
clone size: few
D gene: TRBD2
V gene: TRBV27
J gene: TRBJ2-1

CDR3 protein: CASSTRRQLCTF
CDR3 DNA: TGTGCCAGCAGCACCCGGAGACAGTTGTGTACCTTC
clone size: .
D gene: .
V gene: TRBV21-1
J gene: TRBJ2-4

CDR3 protein: CASTPLGTTAYEQYF
CDR3 DNA: TGTGCCAGCACCCCGCTTGGCACGACTGCGTACGAGCAGTACTTC
clone size: once
D gene: .
V gene: TRBV28
J gene: TRBJ2-7

CDR3 protein: CASSPFRGSGNTIYF
CDR3 DNA: TGTGCCAGCAGTCCCTTTCGGGGTTCTGGAAACACCATATATTTT
clone size: few
D gene: .
V gene: TRBV6-6
J gene: TRBJ1-3

CDR3 protein: CASSPWTSGTYEQYF
CDR3 DNA: TGTGCCAGCAGTCCATGGACTAGCGGGACGTACGAGCAGTACTTC
clone size: few
D gene: TRBD2
V gene: TRBV28
J gene: TRBJ2-7